This TCR beta chain originates from a study of T cells after yellow fever vaccination. Study overall: Those fractions that held only low numbers of cells were prepared using the SMART-Seq v4 Ultra Low Input RNA kit.

Points from the study as a whole: Although most clonotypes did not, a small share appeared in both CD4 and CD8 compartments. Reappearance after the booster was seen for most primary-vaccination clones, at roughly 96% CD4 and less than 90% CD8.

On this clonotype itself: Antigen: not known.

This CDR3 is built from 14 residues. The V gene's germline CDR1 is MNHEY and CDR2 SMNVEV (reference sequence). The V end was cut by 6 bases, the J end by 5 bases, with 16 bases between. Synthesis of TCR cDNA relied on 5'RACE template switching, which attached a universal primer site and UMIs. TCRdb called the 5' RACE reads again in MiXCR, with one record for every CDR3 protein. The sample includes hundreds of thousands of distinct CDR3 sequences, 18% of them seen just once. V and J are TRBV27 and TRBJ2-5; possible D gene TRBD1, 6 bases. This specimen consisted of PBMCs, obtained before the yellow fever booster vaccination. The TCR was taken from a man younger than 35 who received the YFV17D yellow fever vaccine. CDR3 bases: TGTGCCAGCAGCCCCACACAGGGTCGGGAGACCCAGTACTTC. Encoded protein: CASSPTQGRETQYF.